This T cell receptor beta chain was profiled in a study of metastatic and nonmetastatic thyroid tumors. Whole-study context: Comparison of repertoires was carried out across blood and tumor or nodule tissue from malignant and benign thyroid patients. Overall study results and limits: According to reports, the diversity of TCR beta was significantly higher in malignant thyroid tumors than in benign nodules, and this held in both blood and tumor samples.

This clone has ten or more counts. Its antigen remains unidentified. Every patient underwent thyroid surgery untreated. Authors' analysis steps: A classifier for distant metastasis in papillary thyroid cancer was constructed using CDR3 differences observed across clinicopathological groups. TCRdb called clones again from the PCR reads with MiXCR. TCRdb's processing, not the authors' own work, is the source of the V and J calls. Of 34,000 or so clones detected, around a fifth appear once; the ten largest clones hold more than 6.5%. Sequencing was performed on blood. This clonotype was obtained from a female donor with papillary thyroid cancer or a benign thyroid nodule (not recorded which). Some clones in this sample may be carry-over from other donors' samples.

The CDR3 nucleotides are TGTGCCAGCAGCTTGCGCGGATGGACTGAAGCTTTCTTT. As protein: CASSLRGWTEAFF. V usage is TRBV5-5 and J usage is TRBJ1-1; D is uncertain. V was cut by 1 base and J by 5 bases, with 9 bases left in between. The CDR3 is made up of 13 amino acids. Looked up from germline, CDR1 is SGHKS and CDR2 is YYEKEE (reference sequence).